The table lists the clone carrying this T cell receptor (beta chain) with a few counts. Its antigen remains unknown. The CDR3 has 13 amino acids. Trimming removed 0 bases from V and 6 bases from J, with 8 bases in between. The germline V gene has CDR1 LGHDT and CDR2 YNNKEL (reference sequence). This entry is derived from a study of human T cells and chemical hapten exposure. Study-level information: The variation in per-sample TCR yields arose mainly from small differences in pooled library volumes.

TCRdb called the RACE reads again in MiXCR, with one record for every CDR3 protein. The data show 65,000 to 85,000 distinct CDR3 sequences, with about 11% seen just once and about 4% held by the top ten. Study conclusions and caveats: Significantly greater numbers of large CDR3 similarity clusters came from expanded TCRs than from controls.

Sample time point: patch test 1, 2 weeks after DPC sensitization. Treatment noted: therapeutic diphenylcyclopropenone sensitization with weekly scalp DPC. Patients had alopecia, were aged 18 to 70, and were not pregnant. The clonotype comes from a woman aged 55-69 years with alopecia areata. Some clones in this sample may be carry-over from other donors' samples. This specimen consisted of whole blood, obtained in connection with sensitization to the hapten diphenylcyclopropenone (DPC). The chain joins TRBV3-1 to TRBJ2-5; no clear D gene. The CDR3 coding sequence is TGTGCCAGCAGCCAAGATACCAGCCAGACCCAGTACTTC. As protein: CASSQDTSQTQYF.